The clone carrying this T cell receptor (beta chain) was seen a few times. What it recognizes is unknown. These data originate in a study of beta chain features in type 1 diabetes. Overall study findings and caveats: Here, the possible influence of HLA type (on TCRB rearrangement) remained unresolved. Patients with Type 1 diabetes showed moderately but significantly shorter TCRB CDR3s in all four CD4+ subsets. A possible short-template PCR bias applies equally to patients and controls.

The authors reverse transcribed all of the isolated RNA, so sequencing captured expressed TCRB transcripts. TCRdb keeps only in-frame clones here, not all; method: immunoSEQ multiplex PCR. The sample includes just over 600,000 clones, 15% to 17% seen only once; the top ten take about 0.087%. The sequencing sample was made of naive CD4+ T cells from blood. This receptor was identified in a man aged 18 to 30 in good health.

The CDR3 protein is CASSRSGSTDTQYF. CDR3 nucleotides: TGTGCCAGCAGCCGAAGCGGGAGCACAGATACGCAGTATTTT. V and J are TRBV6-6 and TRBJ2-3; maybe TRBD2 (6 bases). V was clipped by 6 bases and J by 0 bases, with 10 bases between them. This CDR3 comprises 14 residues. Germline V gene data show CDR1 as MNHNY and CDR2 as SVGAGI (reference sequence).